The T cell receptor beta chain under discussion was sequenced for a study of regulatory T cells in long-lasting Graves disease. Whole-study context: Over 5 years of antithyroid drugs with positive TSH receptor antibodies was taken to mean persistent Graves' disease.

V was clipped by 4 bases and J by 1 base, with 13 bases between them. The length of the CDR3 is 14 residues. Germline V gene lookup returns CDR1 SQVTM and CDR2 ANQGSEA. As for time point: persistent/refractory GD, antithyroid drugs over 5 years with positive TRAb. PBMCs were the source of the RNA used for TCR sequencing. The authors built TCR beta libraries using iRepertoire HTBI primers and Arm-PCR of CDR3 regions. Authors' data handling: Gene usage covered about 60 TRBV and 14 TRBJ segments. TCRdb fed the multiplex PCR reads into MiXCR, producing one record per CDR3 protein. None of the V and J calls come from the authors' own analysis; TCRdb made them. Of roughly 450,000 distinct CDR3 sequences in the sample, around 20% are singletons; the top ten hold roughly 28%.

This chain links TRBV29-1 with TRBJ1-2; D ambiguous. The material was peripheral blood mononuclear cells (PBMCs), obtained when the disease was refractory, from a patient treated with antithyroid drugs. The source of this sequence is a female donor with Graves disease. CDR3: CSVAEWAYNYGYTF. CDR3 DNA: TGCAGCGTTGCCGAGTGGGCATATAACTATGGCTACACCTTC.